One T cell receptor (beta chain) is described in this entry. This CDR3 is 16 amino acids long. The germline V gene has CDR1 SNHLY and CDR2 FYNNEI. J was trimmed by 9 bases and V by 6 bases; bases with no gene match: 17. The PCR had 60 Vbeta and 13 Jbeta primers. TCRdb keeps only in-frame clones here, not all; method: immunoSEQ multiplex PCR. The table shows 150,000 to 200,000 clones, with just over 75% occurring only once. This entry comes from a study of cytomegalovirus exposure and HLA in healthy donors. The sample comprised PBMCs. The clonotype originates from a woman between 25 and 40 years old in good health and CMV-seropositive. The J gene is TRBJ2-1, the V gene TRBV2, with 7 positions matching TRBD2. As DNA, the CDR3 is TGTGCCAGCAGCCCTTGGGGGTCGACTAGCTTCGGTGAGCAGTTCTTC. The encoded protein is CASSPWGSTSFGEQFF.